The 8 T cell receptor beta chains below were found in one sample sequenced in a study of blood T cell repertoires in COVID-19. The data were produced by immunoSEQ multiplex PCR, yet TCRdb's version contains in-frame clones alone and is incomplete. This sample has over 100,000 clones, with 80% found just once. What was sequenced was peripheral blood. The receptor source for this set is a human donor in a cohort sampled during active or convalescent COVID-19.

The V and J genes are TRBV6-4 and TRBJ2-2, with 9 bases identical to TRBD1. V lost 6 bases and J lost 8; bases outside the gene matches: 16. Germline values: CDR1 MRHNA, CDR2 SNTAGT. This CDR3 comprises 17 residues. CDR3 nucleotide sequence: TGTGCCAGCAGGCTACGGGACAGGGTTTGGTTTGGGGGGGAGCTGTTTTTT. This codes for CASRLRDRVWFGGELFF.

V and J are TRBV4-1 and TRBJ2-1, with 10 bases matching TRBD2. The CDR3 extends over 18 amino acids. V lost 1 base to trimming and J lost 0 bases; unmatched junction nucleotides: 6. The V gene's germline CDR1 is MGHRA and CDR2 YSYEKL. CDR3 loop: CASSQGTSGALSYNEQFF. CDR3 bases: TGCGCCAGCAGCCAAGGAACTAGCGGGGCACTCTCCTACAATGAGCAGTTCTTC.

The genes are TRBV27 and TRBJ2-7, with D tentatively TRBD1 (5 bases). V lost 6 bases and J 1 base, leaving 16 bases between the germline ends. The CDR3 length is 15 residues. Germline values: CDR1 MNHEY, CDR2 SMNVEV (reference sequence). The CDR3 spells CASSDITRVSYEQYF. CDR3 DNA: TGTGCCAGCAGCGATATAACCAGGGTATCCTACGAGCAGTACTTC.

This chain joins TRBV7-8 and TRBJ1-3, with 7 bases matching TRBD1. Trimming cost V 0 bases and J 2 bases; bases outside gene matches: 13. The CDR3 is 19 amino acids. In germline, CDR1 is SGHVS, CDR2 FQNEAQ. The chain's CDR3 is CASSLAPTGALLPGNTIYF. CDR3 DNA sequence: TGTGCCAGCAGCTTAGCGCCCACAGGGGCCCTTCTCCCTGGAAACACCATATATTTT.

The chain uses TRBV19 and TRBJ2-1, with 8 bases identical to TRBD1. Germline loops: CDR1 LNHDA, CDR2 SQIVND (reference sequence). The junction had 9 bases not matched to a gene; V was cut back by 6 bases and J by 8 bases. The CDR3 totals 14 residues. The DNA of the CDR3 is TGTGCCAGTAGGCGACAGGGGCCGTTCGATGAGCAGTTCTTC. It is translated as CASRRQGPFDEQFF.

In nucleotides, the CDR3 is TGTGCCATCAGTGACGTGCTAGCGGGAGGAGGCTACAATGAGCAGTTCTTC. Its translation: CAISDVLAGGGYNEQFF. The chain couples TRBV10-3 to TRBJ2-1, with TRBD2 identical over 11 bases. The length of the CDR3 is 17 residues. Trimming took 3 bases from V and 3 from J; bases not matched to a gene: 7. The germline V gene has CDR1 ENHRY and CDR2 SYGVKD.

In DNA, the CDR3 is TGTGCCAGCACCCTAGGCGGGGGTATAGAGACCCAGTACTTC. Translation: CASTLGGGIETQYF. The chain uses TRBV7-2 and TRBJ2-5; 7 nucleotides agree with TRBD2. V was pared by 7 bases and J by 4 bases, with 9 bases of the junction left unmatched. There are 14 residues in the CDR3. Germline values: CDR1 SGHTA, CDR2 FQGNSA.

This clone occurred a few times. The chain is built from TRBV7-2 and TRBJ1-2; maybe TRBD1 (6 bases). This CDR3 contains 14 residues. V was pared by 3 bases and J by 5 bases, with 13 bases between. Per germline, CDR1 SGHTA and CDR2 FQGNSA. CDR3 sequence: CASSFRQDNYGYTF. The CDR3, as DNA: TGTGCCAGCAGCTTCAGACAGGACAATTATGGCTACACCTTC.